The clone carrying this TCR beta chain has a handful of counts. The junction differs from germline at one of its ends, possibly a read error. The data stem from a study of identical twins. The CDR3 sequence is 13 residues long. Germline values: CDR1 SGHRS, CDR2 YFSETQ. TCRdb recomputed calls from the 5' RACE reads with MiXCR, one row per CDR3 protein. Here the sample spans fewer than 250,000 distinct CDR3 sequences, around 7% being singletons. The sample was also reused in another study, on yellow fever vaccine responses in identical twins.

This TCR was sampled from a woman in her late teens or twenties in good health. The gene calls are TRBV5-1 and TRBJ2-1; TRBD2 agrees at 14 bases. Sample: memory (CD45RO+) T cells sorted from blood. CDR3 bases: TGCGCCAGCAGCTCGGGACTAGCGGGAGTGGGGATCTTC. It codes for CASSSGLAGVGIF.